These T cell receptor beta chains were read from a single sample in a study of post-analysis software for immune sequencing data. TCRdb redid the calling of the PCR reads with MiXCR, one entry per CDR3 protein. The table shows about 820,000 distinct CDR3 sequences, with roughly 50% occurring only once. Sequencing was performed on blood. The receptors were gathered from a girl aged 10 to 17 with multiple sclerosis. The CDR3 runs from the conserved cysteine through the conserved F or W. A D gene is named only where the DNA matches it firmly. Clone size is shown for a subset of rows, as once, few, many or a class of expanded clone.

>-|TRBJ1-4|-|TRBV29-1
TGCAGCGCCACTTGGGCAGGGCCAACTAATGAAAAACTGTTTTTT
CSATWAGPTNEKLFF
>-|TRBJ2-5|-|TRBV5-1
TGCGCCAGCCGAAACTCAGATCTCCAAGAGACCCAGTACTTC
CASRNSDLQETQYF
>-|TRBJ1-2|few|TRBV5-4
TGTGCCAGCAGCCATTCCACGGGGCCTTATTATGGCTACACCTTC
CASSHSTGPYYGYTF
>TRBD2|TRBJ2-1|-|TRBV15
TGTGCCACCAGCAGAGATGTACCAGCGGGACCCCATTACAATGAGCAGTTCTTC
CATSRDVPAGPHYNEQFF
>-|TRBJ2-3|few|TRBV29-1
TGCAGCGCTGGGTCTGGGGGGCCAGATACGCAGTATTTT
CSAGSGGPDTQYF
>-|TRBJ1-4|-|TRBV7-2
TGTGCCAGCAGCCGAGGTTGGGGCGGCGAAAAACTGTTTTTT
CASSRGWGGEKLFF
>-|TRBJ2-7|-|TRBV3-1
TGTGCCAGCAGCCAAGAAAACCGGGACGAGCAGTACTTC
CASSQENRDEQYF
>TRBD1|TRBJ2-7|-|TRBV27
TGTGCCAGCAGCACAGGGGAATCCTCTATCTACGAGCAGTACTTC
CASSTGESSIYEQYF
>TRBD2|TRBJ2-1|few|TRBV29-1
TGCAGCGTGGGGACTAGCGGGAGGCGTAGCTCCTACAATGAGCAGTTCTTC
CSVGTSGRRSSYNEQFF
>-|TRBJ2-7|-|TRBV5-1
TGCGCCAGCAGCTTGGTATCCCCAACCCAGGGGTGGTACGAGCAGTACTTC
CASSLVSPTQGWYEQYF
>TRBD2|TRBJ2-7|-|TRBV10-3
TGTGCCATCAGTGTAGCGGGAGGTAAGGACGAGCAGTACTTC
CAISVAGGKDEQYF
>-|TRBJ2-1|-|TRBV10-3
TGTGCCATCAGTCACAGATTAGATGGCGATGAGCAGTTCTTC
CAISHRLDGDEQFF
>TRBD2|TRBJ2-7|-|TRBV6-5
TGTGCCAGCAGTTACTCGGCAGGGACTAACTACGAGCAGTACTTC
CASSYSAGTNYEQYF
>-|TRBJ2-6|few|TRBV5-1
TGCGCCAGCAGCTTACACAGCTCTGGGGCCAACGTCCTGACTTTC
CASSLHSSGANVLTF
>-|TRBJ2-6|few|TRBV7-3
TGTGCCAGCAGCCCGATGCGGGCGCCTGGGGCCAACGTCCTGACTTTC
CASSPMRAPGANVLTF
>-|TRBJ2-1|once|TRBV27
TGTGCCAGCAGCCCTTTTGGGGGGAGGCAGTTCTTC
CASSPFGGRQFF
>-|TRBJ2-3|many|TRBV29-1
TGCAGCGTTGAACCCGCGGATACGCAGTATTTT
CSVEPADTQYF
>-|TRBJ1-1|-|TRBV6-4
TGTGCCAGCAGTGAAGGTGGGGGGTCCCCTGGGACTGAAGCTTTCTTT
CASSEGGGSPGTEAFF
>TRBD1|TRBJ1-1|-|TRBV7-7
TGTGCCAGCAGCTTAGGGGACAGGCCAGTGATGAACACTGAAGCTTTCTTT
CASSLGDRPVMNTEAFF
>TRBD2|TRBJ2-5|few|TRBV6-6
TGTGCCAGCAGTTACTCCGCTAGCGGGAGCCAGCAGTACTTC
CASSYSASGSQQYF
>TRBD1|TRBJ2-4|-|TRBV29-1
TGCAGCGTTGTCGACAGGGTTTTGTACGGGCAGTACTTC
CSVVDRVLYGQYF
>-|TRBJ1-6|-|TRBV7-9
TGTGCCACTGTGTTAGGACCGGGTAACGCCTATAATTCACCCCTCCACTTT
CATVLGPGNAYNSPLHF
>TRBD1|TRBJ2-7|-|TRBV20-1
TGCAGTGCTAGAAGACAGGGGTCGTACAATGAGCAGTACTTC
CSARRQGSYNEQYF
>TRBD1|TRBJ1-2|-|TRBV29-1
TGCAGCGTTGGGGGGGACAGGATCTATGGCTACACCTTC
CSVGGDRIYGYTF
>-|TRBJ1-5|-|TRBV5-5
TGTGCCAGCAGCTTGCTGGCAGGGTCCGGTAATCAGCCCCAGCATTTT
CASSLLAGSGNQPQHF
>-|TRBJ1-4|few|TRBV15
TGTGCCACCAGCAGAGATCAATCCGGAAATGAAAAACTGTTTTTT
CATSRDQSGNEKLFF